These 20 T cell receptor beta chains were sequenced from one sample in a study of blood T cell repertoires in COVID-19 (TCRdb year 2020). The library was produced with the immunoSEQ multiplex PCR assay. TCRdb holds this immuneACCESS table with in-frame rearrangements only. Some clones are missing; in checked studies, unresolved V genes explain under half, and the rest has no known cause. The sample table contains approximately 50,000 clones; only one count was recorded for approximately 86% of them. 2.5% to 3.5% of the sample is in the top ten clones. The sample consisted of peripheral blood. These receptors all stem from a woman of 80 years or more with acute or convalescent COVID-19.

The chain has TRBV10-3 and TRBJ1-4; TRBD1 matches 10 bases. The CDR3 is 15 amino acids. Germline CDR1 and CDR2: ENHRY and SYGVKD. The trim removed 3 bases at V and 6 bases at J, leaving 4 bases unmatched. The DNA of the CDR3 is TGTGCCATCAGTGACCGGACAGGGGGTCATGAAAAACTGTTTTTT. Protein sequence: CAISDRTGGHEKLFF.

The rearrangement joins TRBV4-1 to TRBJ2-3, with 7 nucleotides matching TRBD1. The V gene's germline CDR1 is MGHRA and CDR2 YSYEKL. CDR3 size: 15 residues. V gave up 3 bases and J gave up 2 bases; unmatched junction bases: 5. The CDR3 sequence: CASSQSGQATDTQYF. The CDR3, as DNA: TGCGCCAGCAGCCAGTCAGGACAGGCCACAGATACGCAGTATTTT.

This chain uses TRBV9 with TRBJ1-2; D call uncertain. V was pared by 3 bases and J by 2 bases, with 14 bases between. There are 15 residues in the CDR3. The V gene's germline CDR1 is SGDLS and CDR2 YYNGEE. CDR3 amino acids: CASSEDPGYNYGYTF. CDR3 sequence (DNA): TGTGCCAGCAGCGAGGATCCGGGATACAACTATGGCTACACCTTC.

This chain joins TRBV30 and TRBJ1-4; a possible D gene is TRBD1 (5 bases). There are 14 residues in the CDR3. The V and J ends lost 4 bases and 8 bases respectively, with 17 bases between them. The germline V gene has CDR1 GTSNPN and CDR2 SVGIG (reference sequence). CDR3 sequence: CAWTELPWGEKLFF. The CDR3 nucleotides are TGTGCCTGGACCGAACTCCCTTGGGGCGAAAAACTGTTTTTT.

CDR3 residues: CASSLGTSGGTEQFF. Written as DNA, the CDR3 is TGTGCCAGCAGCTTAGGGACTAGCGGGGGGACTGAGCAGTTCTTC. The genes are TRBV11-3 and TRBJ2-1; 14 bases line up with TRBD2. Germline trimming cut 1 base from V and 9 bases from J; bases unmatched to any gene: 2. The CDR3 spans 15 residues. Per the germline V gene, CDR1 is SGHNT and CDR2 is YENEEA.

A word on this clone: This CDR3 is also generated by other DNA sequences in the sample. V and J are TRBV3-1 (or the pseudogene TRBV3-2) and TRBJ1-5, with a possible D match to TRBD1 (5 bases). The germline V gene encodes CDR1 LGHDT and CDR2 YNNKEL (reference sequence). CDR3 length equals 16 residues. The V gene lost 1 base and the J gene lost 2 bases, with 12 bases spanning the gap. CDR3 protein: CASSQGGGFGNQPQHF. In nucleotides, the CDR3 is TGTGCCAGCAGCCAAGGGGGGGGATTCGGCAATCAGCCCCAGCATTTT.

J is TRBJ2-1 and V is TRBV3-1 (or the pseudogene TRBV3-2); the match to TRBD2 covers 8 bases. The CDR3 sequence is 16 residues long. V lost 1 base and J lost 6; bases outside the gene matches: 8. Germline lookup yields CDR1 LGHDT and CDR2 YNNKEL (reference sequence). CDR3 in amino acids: CASSQVMAGGLNEQFF. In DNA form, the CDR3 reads TGTGCCAGCAGCCAAGTTATGGCGGGGGGTCTCAATGAGCAGTTCTTC.

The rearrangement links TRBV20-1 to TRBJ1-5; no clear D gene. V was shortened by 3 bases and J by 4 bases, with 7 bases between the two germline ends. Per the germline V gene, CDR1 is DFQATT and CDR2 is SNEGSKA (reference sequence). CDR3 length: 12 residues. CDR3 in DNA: TGCAGTGCTAGTCGGGGAAATCAGCCCCAGCATTTT. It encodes CSASRGNQPQHF.

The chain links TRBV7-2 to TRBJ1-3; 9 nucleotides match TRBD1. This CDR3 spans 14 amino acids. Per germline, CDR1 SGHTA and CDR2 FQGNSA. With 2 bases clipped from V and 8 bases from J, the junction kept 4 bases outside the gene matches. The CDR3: CASSLIQGAHTIYF. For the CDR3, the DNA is TGTGCCAGCAGCTTAATACAGGGGGCACACACCATATATTTT. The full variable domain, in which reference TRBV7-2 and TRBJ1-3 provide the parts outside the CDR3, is GAGVSQSPSNKVTEKGKDVELRCDPISGHTALYWYRQSLGQGLEFLIYFQGNSAPDKSGLPSDRFSAERTGGSVSTLTIQRTQQEDSAVYLCASSLIQGAHTIYFGEGSWLTVV.

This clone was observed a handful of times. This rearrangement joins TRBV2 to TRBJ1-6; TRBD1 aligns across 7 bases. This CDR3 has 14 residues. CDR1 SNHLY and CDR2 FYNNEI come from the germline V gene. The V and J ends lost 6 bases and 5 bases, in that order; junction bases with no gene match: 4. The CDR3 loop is CASRYRGDNSPLHF. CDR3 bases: TGTGCCAGCAGATACAGGGGAGATAATTCACCCCTCCACTTT.

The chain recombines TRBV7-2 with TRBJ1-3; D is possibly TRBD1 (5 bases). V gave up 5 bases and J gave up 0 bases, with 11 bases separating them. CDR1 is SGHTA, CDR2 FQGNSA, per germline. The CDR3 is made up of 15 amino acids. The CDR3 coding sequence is TGTGCCAGCAGCCCCCCAGGGCGCTCTGGAAACACCATATATTTT. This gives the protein CASSPPGRSGNTIYF. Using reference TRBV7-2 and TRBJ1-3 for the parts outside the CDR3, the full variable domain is GAGVSQSPSNKVTEKGKDVELRCDPISGHTALYWYRQSLGQGLEFLIYFQGNSAPDKSGLPSDRFSAERTGGSVSTLTIQRTQQEDSAVYLCASSPPGRSGNTIYFGEGSWLTVV.

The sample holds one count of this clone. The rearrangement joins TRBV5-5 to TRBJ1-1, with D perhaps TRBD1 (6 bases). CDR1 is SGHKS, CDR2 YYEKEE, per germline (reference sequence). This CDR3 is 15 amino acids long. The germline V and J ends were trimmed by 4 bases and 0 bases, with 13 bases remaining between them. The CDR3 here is CASSTWTALNTEAFF. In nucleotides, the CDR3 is TGTGCCAGCAGCACGTGGACAGCATTGAACACTGAAGCTTTCTTT.

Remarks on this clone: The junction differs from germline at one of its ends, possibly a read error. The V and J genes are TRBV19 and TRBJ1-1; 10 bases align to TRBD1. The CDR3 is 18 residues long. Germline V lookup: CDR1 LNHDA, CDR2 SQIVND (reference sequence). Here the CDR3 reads CASSINADRGLWNIEAFF. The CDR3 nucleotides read TGTGCCAGTAGTATAAACGCTGACAGGGGGCTATGGAACATTGAAGCTTTCTTT.

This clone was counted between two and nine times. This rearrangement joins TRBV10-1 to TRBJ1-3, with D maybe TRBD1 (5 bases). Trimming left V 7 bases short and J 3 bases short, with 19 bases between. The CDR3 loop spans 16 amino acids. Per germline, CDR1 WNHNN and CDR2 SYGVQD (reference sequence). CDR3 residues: CASTPPGESDGNTIYF. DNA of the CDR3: TGCGCCAGCACCCCACCGGGGGAGTCGGATGGAAACACCATATATTTT.

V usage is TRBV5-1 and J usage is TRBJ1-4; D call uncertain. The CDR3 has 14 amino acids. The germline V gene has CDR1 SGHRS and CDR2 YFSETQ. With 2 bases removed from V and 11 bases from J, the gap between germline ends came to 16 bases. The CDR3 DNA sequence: TGCGCCAGCAGCTTTGGCCAGGAGGGTAGCAAACTGTTTTTT. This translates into CASSFGQEGSKLFF.

The CDR3 spells CASSADRGAGANVLTF. The CDR3 coding sequence is TGTGCCAGCAGCGCGGACAGGGGAGCTGGGGCCAACGTCCTGACTTTC. The chain combines TRBV9 with TRBJ2-6, with TRBD1 identical over 9 bases. The CDR3 spans 16 residues. The germline V gene encodes CDR1 SGDLS and CDR2 YYNGEE. The J segment lost 2 bases and the V segment lost 3 bases, leaving 3 bases of the junction unmatched.

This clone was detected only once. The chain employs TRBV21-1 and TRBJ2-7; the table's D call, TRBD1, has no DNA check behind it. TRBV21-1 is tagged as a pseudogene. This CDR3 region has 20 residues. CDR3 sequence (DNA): TGTGCCAGTGAACCTGGACAGGGACCCCTCCGGCAGCCCCCCACCTACGAGCAGTACTTC. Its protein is CASEPGQGPLRQPPTYEQYF.

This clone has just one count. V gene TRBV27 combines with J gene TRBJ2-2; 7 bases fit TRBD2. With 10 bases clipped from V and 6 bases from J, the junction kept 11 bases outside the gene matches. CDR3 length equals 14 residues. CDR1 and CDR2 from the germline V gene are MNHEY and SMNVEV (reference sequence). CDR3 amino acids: CATGRGWVAGELFF. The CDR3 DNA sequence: TGTGCCACCGGGCGGGGGTGGGTTGCCGGGGAGCTGTTTTTT.

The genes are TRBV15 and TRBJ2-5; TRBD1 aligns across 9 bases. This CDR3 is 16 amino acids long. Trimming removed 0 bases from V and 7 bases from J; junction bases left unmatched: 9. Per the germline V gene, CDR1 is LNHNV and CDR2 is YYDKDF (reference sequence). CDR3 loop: CATSRDVGTGLSTQYF. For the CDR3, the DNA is TGTGCCACCAGCAGAGATGTAGGGACAGGGTTATCGACCCAGTACTTC.

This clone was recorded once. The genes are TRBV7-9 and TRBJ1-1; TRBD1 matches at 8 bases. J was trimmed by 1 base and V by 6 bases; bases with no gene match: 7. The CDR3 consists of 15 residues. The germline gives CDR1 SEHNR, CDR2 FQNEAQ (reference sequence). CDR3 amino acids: CASSPPGTGNTEAFF. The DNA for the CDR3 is TGTGCCAGCAGTCCTCCCGGGACAGGGAACACTGAAGCTTTCTTT.